This TCR beta chain was identified in a study of T-cell reconstitution after alpha-beta-depleted transplantation in children. A TCRbeta library incorporating unique molecular identifiers was prepared. TCRdb re-analysed the PCR reads in MiXCR, keeping a single row per CDR3 protein. Seen here are about a million distinct CDR3 sequences, about 29% observed once, and the top ten hold about 28%. The study, taken as a whole, reports: Reports say that about two months after transplant, the alpha-beta T cells came out of several hundred graft clones that had expanded. TCRbeta diversity was high at day 60 in some patients (a result of surviving recipient T cells and thymic progenitors). Among T cells one year after transplant, newly produced cells accounted for most counts and diversity.

This clonotype was observed a few times. Its antigen is not known. The source was PBMCs, mostly from graft donor cells, collected 360 days after TCRalphabeta/CD19-depleted stem cell transplant. This sequence was found in a boy younger than two who had a stem cell transplant for SCID, so the T cells may come from the graft donor.

CDR3 sequence: CSVEPPYEQFF. DNA of the CDR3: TGCAGCGTTGAGCCCCCGTACGAGCAGTTCTTC. This sequence joins TRBV29-1 and TRBJ2-1; D not resolved. Per the germline V gene, CDR1 is SQVTM and CDR2 is ANQGSEA. The CDR3 totals 11 residues. V lost 3 bases and J lost 10, with 10 bases in between.